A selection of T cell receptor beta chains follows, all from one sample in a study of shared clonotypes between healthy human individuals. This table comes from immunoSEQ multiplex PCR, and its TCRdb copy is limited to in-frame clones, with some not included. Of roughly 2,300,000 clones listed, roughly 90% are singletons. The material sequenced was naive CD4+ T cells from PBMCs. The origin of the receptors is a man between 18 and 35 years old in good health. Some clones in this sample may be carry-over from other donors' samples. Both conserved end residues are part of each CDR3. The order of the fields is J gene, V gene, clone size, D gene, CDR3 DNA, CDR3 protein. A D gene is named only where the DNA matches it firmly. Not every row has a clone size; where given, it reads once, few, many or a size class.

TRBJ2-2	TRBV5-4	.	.	TGTGCCAGCAGCCCGCCCCCGACTGGAGACACCGGGGAGCTGTTTTTT	CASSPPPTGDTGELFF
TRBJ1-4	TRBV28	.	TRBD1	TGTGCCAGTGGGGCGGCGGACAGGGTTTATGAAAAACTGTTTTTT	CASGAADRVYEKLFF
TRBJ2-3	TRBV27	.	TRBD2	TGTGCCAGCAGTTTAAGGGGACTAGTAAGACTGGTAGATACGCAGTATTTT	CASSLRGLVRLVDTQYF
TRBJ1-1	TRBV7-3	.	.	TGTGCCAGCAGCCCCACGGGGGTGGACACTGAAGCTTTCTTT	CASSPTGVDTEAFF
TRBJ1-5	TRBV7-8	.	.	TGTGCCAGCAGCTTAGGTATCGGGGTGCGCAATCAGCCCCAGCATTTT	CASSLGIGVRNQPQHF
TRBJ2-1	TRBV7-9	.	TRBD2	TGTGCCAGCAGCCTAGCGGGAGGGGTTTCGAATGAGCAGTTCTTC	CASSLAGGVSNEQFF
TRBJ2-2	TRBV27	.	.	TGTGCCAGCAATTTTATCGGCAGGAGAAACACCGGGGAGCTGTTTTTT	CASNFIGRRNTGELFF
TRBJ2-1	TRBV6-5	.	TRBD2	TGTGCCAGCAGCACTAGCGGGCCCTACAATGAGCAGTTCTTC	CASSTSGPYNEQFF
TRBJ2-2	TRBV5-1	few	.	TGCGCCAGCAGCTGGGGGGACACCGGGGAGCTGTTTTTT	CASSWGDTGELFF
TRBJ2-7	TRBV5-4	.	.	TGTGCCAGCAGCTTGGCCGGTAGCGGCTACGAGCAGTACTTC	CASSLAGSGYEQYF
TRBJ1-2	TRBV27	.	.	TGTGCCACCTCGAGGGGGTATTTATATGGCTACACCTTC	CATSRGYLYGYTF
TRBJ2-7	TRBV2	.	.	TGTGCCAGAGGGACCCGGGGCGCTTCCTACGAGCAGTACTTC	CARGTRGASYEQYF
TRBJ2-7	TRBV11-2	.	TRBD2	TGTGCCAGCAGCCCGGCCTCAGGCGGGAGAAACTACGAGCAGTACTTC	CASSPASGGRNYEQYF
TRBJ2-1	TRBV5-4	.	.	TGTGCCAGCAGCGGCGACAGGTACACCTACAATGAGCAGTTCTTC	CASSGDRYTYNEQFF
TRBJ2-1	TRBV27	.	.	TGTGCCAGCAGCGTAGTCGCACAAAGCTACCTAAGTGAGCAGTTCTTC	CASSVVAQSYLSEQFF
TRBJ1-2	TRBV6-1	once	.	TGTGCCACAAGCGGCTCGGACGTATATGGCTACACCTTC	CATSGSDVYGYTF
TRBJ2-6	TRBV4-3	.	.	TGCGCCAGCACCAAGGACCCTGCGGAGGACGTCCTGACTTTC	CASTKDPAEDVLTF
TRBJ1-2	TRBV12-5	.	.	TGTGCTAGTGGTTTGGTACCTGGGGGCTACACCTTC	CASGLVPGGYTF
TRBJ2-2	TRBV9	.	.	TGTGCCAGCAGCGGCCCTGTTGGGGGCGAACGCACCGGGGAGCTGTTTTTT	CASSGPVGGERTGELFF
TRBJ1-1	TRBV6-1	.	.	TGTGCCAGCAGTGCCCGCGTGACAGCACATATGAACACTGAAGCTTTCTTT	CASSARVTAHMNTEAFF
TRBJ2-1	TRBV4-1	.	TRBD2	TGCGCCAGCAATCATCCGGCGGCTAGCGGGACCAATGAGCAGTTCTTC	CASNHPAASGTNEQFF
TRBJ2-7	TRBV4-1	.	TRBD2	TGCGCCAGCAGCCGAAGGGGGGGGACTAGCGGGAGCTACGAGCAGTACTTC	CASSRRGGTSGSYEQYF
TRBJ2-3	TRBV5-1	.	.	TGCGCCAGCAGGGGGCTACCATCCGGAGATACGCAGTATTTT	CASRGLPSGDTQYF
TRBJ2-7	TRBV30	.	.	TGTGCCTGGAGTATCGTCGGGACTTACGAGCAGTACTTC	CAWSIVGTYEQYF
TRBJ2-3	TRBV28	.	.	TGTGCCAGCAGTTTTCCAAGGGCTGCATCGATCACAGATACGCAGTATTTT	CASSFPRAASITDTQYF
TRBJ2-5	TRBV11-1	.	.	TGTGCCAGCTCACTTGCGCGATACCAAGAGACCCAGTACTTC	CASSLARYQETQYF
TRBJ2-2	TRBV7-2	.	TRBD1	TGTGCCAGCAGTACTAGACAGGGGTTGGCCGGGGAGCTGTTTTTT	CASSTRQGLAGELFF
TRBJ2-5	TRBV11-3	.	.	TGTGCCAGCAGCTTAGATGGGCAGCAAGAGACCCAGTACTTC	CASSLDGQQETQYF
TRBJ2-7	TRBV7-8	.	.	TGTGCCAGCAGCGAGGCGGACGGGGTCTACGAGCAGTACTTC	CASSEADGVYEQYF
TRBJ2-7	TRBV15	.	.	TGTGCCACCAGCAGAGTGGGCATGAGCTCCTACGAGCAGTACTTC	CATSRVGMSSYEQYF